A few counts support the clone carrying this T cell receptor (beta chain). What it binds is not known. This sample is drawn from a study of early T cells in non-severe SARS-CoV-2 infection. Across the whole study: Sequenced bulk RNA came from whole blood that was unsorted, and chains were unpaired. General study points: Using VDJdb, the matching emphasized anti-spike CD8 responses while missing private and CD4 specificities.

The germline CDR1 and CDR2 sequences are ENHRY and SYGVKD. The V end lost 10 bases, the J end lost 4 bases, and 15 bases lay between the germline ends. The CDR3 is made up of 13 amino acids. In the library, individual cDNA molecules carried attached unique molecular identifiers. TCRdb fed the 5' RACE reads into MiXCR, producing one record per CDR3 protein. The sample shows roughly 52,000 distinct CDR3 sequences, 5.5% to 8.5% of them seen only once. This sequence was found in an adult who was a healthcare worker with PCR-confirmed SARS-CoV-2 infection or an uninfected control (not recorded which). The chain joins TRBV10-3 to TRBJ2-3; D tentatively reads TRBD1 or TRBD2 (6 bases each). The sample was whole blood, taken at baseline. CDR3 sequence reads: CATRRGTADTQYF. CDR3 bases: TGTGCCACCCGGAGGGGGACGGCAGATACGCAGTATTTT.